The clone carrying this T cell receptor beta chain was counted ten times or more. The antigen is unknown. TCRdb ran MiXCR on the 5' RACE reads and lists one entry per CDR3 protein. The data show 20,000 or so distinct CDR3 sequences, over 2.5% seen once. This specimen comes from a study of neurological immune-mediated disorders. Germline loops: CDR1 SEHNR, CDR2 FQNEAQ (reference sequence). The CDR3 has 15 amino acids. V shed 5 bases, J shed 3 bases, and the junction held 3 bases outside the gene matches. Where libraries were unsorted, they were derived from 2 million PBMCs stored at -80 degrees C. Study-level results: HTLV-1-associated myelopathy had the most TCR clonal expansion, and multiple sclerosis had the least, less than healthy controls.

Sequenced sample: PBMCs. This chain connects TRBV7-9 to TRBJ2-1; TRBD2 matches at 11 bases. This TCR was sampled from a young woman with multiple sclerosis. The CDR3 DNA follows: TGTGCCAGCAGCCCAGGGACTAGCGGCTACAATGAGCAGTTCTTC. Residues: CASSPGTSGYNEQFF.